This TCR beta chain was found in a study of blood T cells in healthy people across ages. Points on this clonotype: The antigen is not known.

Healthy Caucasian individuals from Russia aged about 6 to 100 were enrolled as donors. General observations from the study: Measured against age, TCR beta diversity per million T cells decreased in a roughly linear manner.

This CDR3 contains 16 residues. Germline V gene data show CDR1 as MNHNY and CDR2 as SVGAGI (reference sequence). Trimming took 2 bases from V and 4 from J; bases not matched to a gene: 6. It was with a sample-barcoded 5' primer and a J-beta primer mix that a second PCR of about 7 to 12 cycles was run. A template-switch adaptor containing 12 random nucleotides labeled each cDNA molecule. TCRdb analysed the 5' RACE reads with MiXCR anew, one entry per CDR3 protein. The sample shows about 640,000 distinct CDR3 sequences, roughly 30% of them seen only once. The TCR sequence derives from a woman older than 75 in good health. The J gene is TRBJ2-5, the V gene TRBV6-6; TRBD2 aligns across 11 bases. The sequenced sample consisted of blood. The CDR3 loop reads CASSYVAGGPGETQYF. The CDR3, as DNA: TGTGCCAGCAGTTACGTAGCGGGGGGGCCGGGAGAGACCCAGTACTTC.